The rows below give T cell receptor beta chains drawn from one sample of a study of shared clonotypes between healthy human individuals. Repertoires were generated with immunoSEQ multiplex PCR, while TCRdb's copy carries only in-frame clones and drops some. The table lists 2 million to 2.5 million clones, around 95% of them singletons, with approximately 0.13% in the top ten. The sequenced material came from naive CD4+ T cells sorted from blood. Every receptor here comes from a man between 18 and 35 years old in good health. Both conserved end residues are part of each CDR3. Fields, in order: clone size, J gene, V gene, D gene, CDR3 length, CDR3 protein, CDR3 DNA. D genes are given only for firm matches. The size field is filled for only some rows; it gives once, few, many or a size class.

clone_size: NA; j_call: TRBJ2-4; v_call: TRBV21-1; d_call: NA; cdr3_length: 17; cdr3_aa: CASITETWGAISDIQYF; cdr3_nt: TGTGCCAGCATTACCGAAACCTGGGGGGCGATATCGGACATTCAGTACTTC
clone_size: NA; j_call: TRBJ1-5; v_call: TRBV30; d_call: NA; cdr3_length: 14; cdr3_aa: CAWRLQGGNQPQHF; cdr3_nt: TGTGCCTGGAGGTTACAGGGCGGCAATCAGCCCCAGCATTTT
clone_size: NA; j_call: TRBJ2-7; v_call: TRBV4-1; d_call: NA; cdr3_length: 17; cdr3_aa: CASSQEPTTSSSYEQYF; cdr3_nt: TGCGCCAGCAGCCAAGAACCCACTACTAGCAGCTCCTACGAGCAGTACTTC
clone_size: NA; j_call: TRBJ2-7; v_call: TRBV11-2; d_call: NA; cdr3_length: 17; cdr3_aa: CASSRGLPASLSYEQYF; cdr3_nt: TGTGCCAGCAGCCGAGGGCTTCCAGCCAGCCTCTCCTACGAGCAGTACTTC
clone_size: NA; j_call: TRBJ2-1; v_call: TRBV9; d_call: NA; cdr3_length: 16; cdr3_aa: CASSGAPQNYYNEQFF; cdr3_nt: TGTGCCAGCAGCGGGGCACCCCAAAACTATTACAATGAGCAGTTCTTC
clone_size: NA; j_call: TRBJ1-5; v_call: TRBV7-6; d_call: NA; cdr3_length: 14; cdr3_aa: CASSFGDGNQPQHF; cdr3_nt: TGTGCCAGCAGCTTTGGGGATGGCAATCAGCCCCAGCATTTT
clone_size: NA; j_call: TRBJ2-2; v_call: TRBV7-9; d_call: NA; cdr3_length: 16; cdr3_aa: CASSLVPATNTGELFF; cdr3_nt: TGTGCCAGCAGCTTAGTCCCGGCAACGAACACCGGGGAGCTGTTTTTT
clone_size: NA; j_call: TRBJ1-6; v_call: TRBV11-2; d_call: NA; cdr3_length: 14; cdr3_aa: CASSLWTGNSPLHF; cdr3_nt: TGTGCCAGCAGCCTCTGGACCGGCAATTCACCCCTCCACTTT
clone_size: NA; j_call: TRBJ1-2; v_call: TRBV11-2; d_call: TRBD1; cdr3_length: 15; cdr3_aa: CASSLRGTEVGGYTF; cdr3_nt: TGTGCCAGCAGCTTAAGAGGGACAGAGGTGGGGGGATACACCTTC
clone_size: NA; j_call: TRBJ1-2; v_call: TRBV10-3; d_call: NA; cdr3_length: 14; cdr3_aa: CAISEPGVRDGYTF; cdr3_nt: TGTGCCATCAGTGAGCCAGGGGTCAGGGATGGCTACACCTTC
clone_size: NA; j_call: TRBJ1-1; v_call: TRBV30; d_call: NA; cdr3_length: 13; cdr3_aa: CAWRKAVNTEAFF; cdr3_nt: TGTGCCTGGAGGAAGGCAGTGAACACTGAAGCTTTCTTT
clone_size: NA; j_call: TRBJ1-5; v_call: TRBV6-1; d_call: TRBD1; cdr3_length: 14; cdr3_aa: CASRGDRTNQPQHF; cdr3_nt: TGTGCCAGCAGGGGGGACAGGACCAATCAGCCCCAGCATTTT
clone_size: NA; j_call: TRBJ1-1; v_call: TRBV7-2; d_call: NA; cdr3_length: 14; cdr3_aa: CASSPPGGYTEAFF; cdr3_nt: TGTGCCAGCAGCCCGCCGGGCGGTTACACTGAAGCTTTCTTT
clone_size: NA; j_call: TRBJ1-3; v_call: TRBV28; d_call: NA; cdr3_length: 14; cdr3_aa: CASSLRGVENTIYF; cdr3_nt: TGTGCCAGCAGTTTACGGGGGGTTGAAAACACCATATATTTT
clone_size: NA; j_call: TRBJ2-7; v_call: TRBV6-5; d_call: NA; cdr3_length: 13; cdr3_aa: CASSYRPGYEQYF; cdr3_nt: TGTGCCAGCAGTTACCGACCCGGTTACGAGCAGTACTTC
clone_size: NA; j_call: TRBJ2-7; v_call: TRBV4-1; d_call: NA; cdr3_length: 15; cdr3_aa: CASSQDADTSYEQYF; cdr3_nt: TGCGCCAGCAGCCAAGACGCAGATACGAGCTACGAGCAGTACTTC
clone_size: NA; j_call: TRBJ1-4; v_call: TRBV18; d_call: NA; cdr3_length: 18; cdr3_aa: CASSPRVSIQTTNEKLFF; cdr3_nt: TGTGCCAGCTCGCCAAGGGTATCCATACAGACAACTAATGAAAAACTGTTTTTT
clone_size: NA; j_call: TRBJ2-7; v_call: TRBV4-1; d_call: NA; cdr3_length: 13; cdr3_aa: CASSQEPGFEQYF; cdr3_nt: TGCGCCAGCAGCCAAGAACCCGGCTTCGAGCAGTACTTC
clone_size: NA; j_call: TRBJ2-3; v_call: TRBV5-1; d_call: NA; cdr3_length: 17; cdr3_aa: CASSSNGHLTGTDTQYF; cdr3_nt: TGCGCCAGCAGCTCGAATGGACACCTAACTGGCACAGATACGCAGTATTTT
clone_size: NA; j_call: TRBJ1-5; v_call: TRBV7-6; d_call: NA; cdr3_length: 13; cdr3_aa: CASSSDYNQPQHF; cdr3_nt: TGTGCCAGCAGTAGTGATTACAATCAGCCCCAGCATTTT
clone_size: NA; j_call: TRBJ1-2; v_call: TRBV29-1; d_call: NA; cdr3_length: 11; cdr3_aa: CSVEDRTGYTF; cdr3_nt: TGCAGCGTTGAAGATCGGACAGGCTACACCTTC
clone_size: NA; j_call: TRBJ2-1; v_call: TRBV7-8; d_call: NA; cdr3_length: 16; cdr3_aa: CASSYDGTGPLKEQFF; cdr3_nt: TGTGCCAGCAGCTATGACGGGACTGGGCCCCTCAAAGAGCAGTTCTTC
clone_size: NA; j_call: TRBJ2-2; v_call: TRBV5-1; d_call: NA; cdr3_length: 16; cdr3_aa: CASSAYRVGDPGELFF; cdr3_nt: TGCGCCAGCAGCGCCTACAGGGTTGGGGATCCCGGGGAGCTGTTTTTT
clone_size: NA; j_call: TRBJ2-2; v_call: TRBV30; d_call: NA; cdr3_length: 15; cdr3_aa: CAWERQFPNTGELFF; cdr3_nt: TGTGCCTGGGAGCGACAGTTTCCTAACACCGGGGAGCTGTTTTTT
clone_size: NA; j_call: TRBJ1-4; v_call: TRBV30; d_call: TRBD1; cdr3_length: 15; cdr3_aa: CAWSIAFRGDEKLFF; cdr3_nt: TGTGCCTGGAGTATCGCCTTCAGGGGGGATGAAAAACTGTTTTTT
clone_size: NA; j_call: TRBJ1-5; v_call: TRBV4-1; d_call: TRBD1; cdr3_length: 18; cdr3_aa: CASSQDVPTGGSNQPQHF; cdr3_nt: TGCGCCAGCAGCCAAGATGTGCCGACAGGGGGGAGCAATCAGCCCCAGCATTTT
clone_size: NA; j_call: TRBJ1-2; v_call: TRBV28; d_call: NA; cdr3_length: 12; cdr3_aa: CASSLLGVGYTF; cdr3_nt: TGTGCCAGCAGTTTGCTTGGCGTGGGCTACACCTTC
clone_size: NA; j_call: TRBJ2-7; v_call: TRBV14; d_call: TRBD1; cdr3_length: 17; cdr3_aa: CASSHEKSVRGRHEQYF; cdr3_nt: TGTGCCAGCAGCCACGAGAAGAGCGTCAGGGGGCGCCACGAGCAGTACTTC
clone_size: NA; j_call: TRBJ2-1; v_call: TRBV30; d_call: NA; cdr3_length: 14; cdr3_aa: CAWSAGTGYNEQFF; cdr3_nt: TGTGCCTGGAGTGCCGGGACCGGATACAATGAGCAGTTCTTC
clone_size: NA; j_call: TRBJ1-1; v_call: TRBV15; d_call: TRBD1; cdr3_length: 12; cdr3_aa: CATSGQATEAFF; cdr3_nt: TGTGCCACCAGCGGACAGGCGACTGAAGCTTTCTTT
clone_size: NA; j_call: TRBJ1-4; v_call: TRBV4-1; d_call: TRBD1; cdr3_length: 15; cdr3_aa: CASRGTGAANEKLFF; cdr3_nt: TGCGCCAGCAGGGGAACAGGGGCGGCTAATGAAAAACTGTTTTTT
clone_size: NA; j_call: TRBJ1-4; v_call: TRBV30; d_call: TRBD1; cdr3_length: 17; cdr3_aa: CAWRPGQGKLRDEKLFF; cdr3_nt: TGTGCCTGGAGACCGGGACAGGGGAAATTACGCGATGAAAAACTGTTTTTT
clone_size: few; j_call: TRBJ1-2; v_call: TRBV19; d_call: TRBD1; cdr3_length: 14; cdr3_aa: CASSEDRMGYGYTF; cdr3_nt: TGTGCCAGTAGCGAGGACAGGATGGGCTATGGCTACACCTTC
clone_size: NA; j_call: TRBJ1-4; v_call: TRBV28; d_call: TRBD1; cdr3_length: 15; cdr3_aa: CASSPADRGGEKLFF; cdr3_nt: TGTGCCAGCAGTCCCGCGGACAGGGGCGGCGAAAAACTGTTTTTT
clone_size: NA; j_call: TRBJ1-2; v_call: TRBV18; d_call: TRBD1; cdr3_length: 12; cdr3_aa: CASSRQGGGYTF; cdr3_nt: TGTGCCAGCTCAAGACAGGGAGGAGGCTACACCTTC
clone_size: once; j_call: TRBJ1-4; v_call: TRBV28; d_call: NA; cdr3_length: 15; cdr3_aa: CASSRFTGVYEKLFF; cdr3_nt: TGTGCCAGCAGTCGGTTCACAGGTGTTTATGAAAAACTGTTTTTT
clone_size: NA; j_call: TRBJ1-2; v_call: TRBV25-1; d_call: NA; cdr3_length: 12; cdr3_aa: CASSEYTYGYTF; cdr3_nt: TGTGCCAGCAGTGAATATACCTATGGCTACACCTTC
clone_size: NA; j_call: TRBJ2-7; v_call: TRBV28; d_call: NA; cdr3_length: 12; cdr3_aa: CASSLGRFEQYF; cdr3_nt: TGTGCCAGCAGTTTAGGTCGATTCGAGCAGTACTTC
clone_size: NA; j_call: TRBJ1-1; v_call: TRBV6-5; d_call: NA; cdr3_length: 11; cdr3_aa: CASGEGVEAFF; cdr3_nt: TGTGCCAGCGGGGAGGGGGTTGAAGCTTTCTTT
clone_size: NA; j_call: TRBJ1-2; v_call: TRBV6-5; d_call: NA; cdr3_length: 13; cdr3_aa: CASRTGPNYGYTF; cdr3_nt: TGTGCCAGCAGAACAGGCCCTAACTATGGCTACACCTTC
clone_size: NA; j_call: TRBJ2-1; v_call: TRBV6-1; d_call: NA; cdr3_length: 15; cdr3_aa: CASSLLQGDLQEQFF; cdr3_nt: TGTGCCAGCTCCCTCTTGCAAGGGGACCTACAAGAGCAGTTCTTC
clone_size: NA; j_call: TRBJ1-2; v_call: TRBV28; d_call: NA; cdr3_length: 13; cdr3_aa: CASSLGRAYGYTF; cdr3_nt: TGTGCCAGCAGTTTAGGCAGGGCCTATGGCTACACCTTC
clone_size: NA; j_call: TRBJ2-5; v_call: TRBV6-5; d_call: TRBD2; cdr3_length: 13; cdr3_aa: CASSFGGGETQYF; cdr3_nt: TGTGCCAGCAGTTTCGGGGGGGGAGAGACCCAGTACTTC
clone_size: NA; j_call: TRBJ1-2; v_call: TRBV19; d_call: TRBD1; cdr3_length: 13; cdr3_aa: CASSDRGGYGYTF; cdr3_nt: TGTGCCAGTAGCGACAGGGGCGGGTATGGCTACACCTTC